This entry features one T cell receptor beta chain sequence. Clones were sequenced by immunoSEQ multiplex PCR, and TCRdb holds only the in-frame ones, with some missing. The table has some 120,000 clones, about 77% seen once. This entry is derived from a study of blood T cell repertoires in COVID-19. CDR1 SGHDT and CDR2 YYEEEE come from the germline V gene. Germline trimming cut 4 bases from V and 5 bases from J; bases unmatched to any gene: 9. The CDR3 spans 16 residues. The sequence was collected from a man aged 80 or over with acute or convalescent COVID-19. What was sequenced was peripheral blood. The V and J genes are TRBV5-6 and TRBJ2-5; 12 bases are a match to TRBD2. In DNA, the CDR3 is TGTGCCAGCAGCAGCCTACTAGCGGGGGGAGAGGAGACCCAGTACTTC. Translation gives CASSSLLAGGEETQYF.